Reported below is one T cell receptor (beta chain). Its antigen is not known. The data derive from a study of T cell responses to AZD1222 COVID-19 vaccine. General study findings and limits: Along spike, vaccine-associated CD4 TCRs were found throughout, with dominance at 160-218 and 743-854. The study sampled repertoires only after the peak T cell response. Epitopes outside B.1.351 and B.1.1.7 mutated regions reportedly drew nearly half of spike TCRs.

This table comes from immunoSEQ multiplex PCR, and its TCRdb copy is limited to in-frame clones, with some not included. The sample holds 56,000 or so clones, approximately 80% seen once. V lost 4 bases, J lost 7 bases, and 11 bases stayed unmatched. The CDR3 spans 16 residues. Germline-derived CDR1 and CDR2 are KGHDR and SFDVKD. The V gene is TRBV24-1, the J gene TRBJ2-3; 9 bases agree with TRBD2. This specimen consisted of peripheral blood, obtained 28 days after the second AZD1222 dose. This receptor was identified in an adult who received the AZD1222 COVID-19 vaccine. CDR3 nucleotides: TGTGCCACCAGTGACCCCTCTGCGGGGGGGCACAATACGCAGTATTTT. Protein product: CATSDPSAGGHNTQYF.